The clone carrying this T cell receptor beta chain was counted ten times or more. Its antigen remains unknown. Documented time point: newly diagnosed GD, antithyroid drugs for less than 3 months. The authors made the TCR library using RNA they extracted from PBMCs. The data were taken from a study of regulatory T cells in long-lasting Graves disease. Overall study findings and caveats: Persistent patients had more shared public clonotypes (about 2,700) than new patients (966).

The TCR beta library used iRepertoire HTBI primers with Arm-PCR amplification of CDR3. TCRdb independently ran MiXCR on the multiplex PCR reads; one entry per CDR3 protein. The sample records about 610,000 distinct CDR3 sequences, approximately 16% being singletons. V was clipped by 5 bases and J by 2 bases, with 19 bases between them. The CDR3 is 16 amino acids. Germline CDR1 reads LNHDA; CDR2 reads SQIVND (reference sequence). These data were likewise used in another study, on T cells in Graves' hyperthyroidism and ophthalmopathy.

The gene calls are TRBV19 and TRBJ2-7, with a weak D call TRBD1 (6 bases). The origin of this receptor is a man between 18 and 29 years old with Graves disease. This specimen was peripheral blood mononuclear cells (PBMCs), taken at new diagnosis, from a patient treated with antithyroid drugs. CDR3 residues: CASSAGTPEPPYEQYF. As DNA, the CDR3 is TGTGCCAGTAGTGCCGGGACACCAGAACCACCCTACGAGCAGTACTTC. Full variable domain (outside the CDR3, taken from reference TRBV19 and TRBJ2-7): DGGITQSPKYLFRKEGQNVTLSCEQNLNHDAMYWYRQDPGQGLRLIYYSQIVNDFQKGDIAEGYSVSREKKESFPLTVTSAQKNPTAFYLCASSAGTPEPPYEQYFGPGTRLTVT.